This entry concerns a single T cell receptor beta chain. Its target is not known. Profiled with immunoSEQ multiplex PCR; TCRdb holds only in-frame clones, not every one. The profile covers 45,000 to 65,000 clones, with 86% appearing a single time and approximately 2.6% taken by the ten largest. The CDR3 length is 13 residues. Looked up from germline, CDR1 is SGHNT and CDR2 is YENEEA. V was cut by 5 bases and J by 1 base, with 3 bases left in between. The entry originates in a study of T cells after posttransplantation cyclophosphamide. Overall study findings and caveats: After PTCy, TRB diversity resembled that of CNI/methotrexate controls. Donor-recipient repertoire similarity was low at 1-2 months, rising over year one.

The V call is TRBV11-3, the J call TRBJ2-6; no definite D call. Sequencing was carried out using PBMCs. This receptor was obtained from a man younger than 45 with a blood cancer, CMV-positive, and with a related stem cell donor. This CDR3 reads CASSPSGANVLTF. The CDR3 DNA reads TGTGCCAGCAGCCCATCTGGGGCCAACGTCCTGACTTTC.